In this sample, the clone carrying this T cell receptor (beta chain) turned up many times. What it binds is unknown. Via MiXCR, TCRdb re-called the RT-PCR reads, giving one row per CDR3 protein. The profile shows under 550,000 distinct CDR3 sequences, 6.5% to 8% of them singletons. The data originate from a study of response to subunit inactivated influenza vaccine. V lost 6 bases and J lost 8, with 13 bases in between. CDR1 LGHDT and CDR2 YNNKEL come from the germline V gene (reference sequence). The CDR3 loop spans 12 amino acids. Study-wide findings and caveats: The authors offered the suggestion that each seasonal influenza vaccination recruits few new T cells.

The clonotype comes from a man between 50 and 75 years old who received an inactivated influenza vaccine. The source was PBMCs from blood, collected roughly 24 months after vaccination. The V gene is TRBV3-1, the J gene TRBJ2-5; tentatively, D is TRBD1 (5 bases). CDR3 nucleotides: TGTGCCAGCAGTTTGAAACAGGATACCCAGTACTTC. Protein sequence: CASSLKQDTQYF.